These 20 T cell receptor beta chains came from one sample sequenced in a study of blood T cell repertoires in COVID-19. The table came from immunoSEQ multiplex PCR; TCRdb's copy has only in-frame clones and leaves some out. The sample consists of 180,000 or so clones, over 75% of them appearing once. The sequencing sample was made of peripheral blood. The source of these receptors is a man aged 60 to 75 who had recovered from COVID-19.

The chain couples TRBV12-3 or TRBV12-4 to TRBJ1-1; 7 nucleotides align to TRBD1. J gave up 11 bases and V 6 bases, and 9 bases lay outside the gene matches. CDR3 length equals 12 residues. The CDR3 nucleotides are TGTGCCAGCAGCGACAGGGTCTCTCCCGCTTTCTTT. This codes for CASSDRVSPAFF.

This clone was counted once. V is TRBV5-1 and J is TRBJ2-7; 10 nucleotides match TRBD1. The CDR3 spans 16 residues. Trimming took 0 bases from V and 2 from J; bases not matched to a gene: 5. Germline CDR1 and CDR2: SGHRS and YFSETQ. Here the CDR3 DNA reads TGCGCCAGCAGCTTGGAGGGACAGGGGTTAGCCTACGAGCAGTACTTC. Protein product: CASSLEGQGLAYEQYF.

The CDR3: CASSPSSRGVGSEAFF. The CDR3 DNA is TGTGCCAGCAGCCCAAGCTCCAGGGGGGTGGGCTCTGAAGCTTTCTTT. The chain joins TRBV7-9 to TRBJ1-1; 7 positions agree with TRBD1. The CDR3 loop spans 16 amino acids. CDR1 is SEHNR and CDR2 is FQNEAQ in the germline V gene (reference sequence). The V and J ends lost 5 bases and 6 bases, in that order; junction bases with no gene match: 15.

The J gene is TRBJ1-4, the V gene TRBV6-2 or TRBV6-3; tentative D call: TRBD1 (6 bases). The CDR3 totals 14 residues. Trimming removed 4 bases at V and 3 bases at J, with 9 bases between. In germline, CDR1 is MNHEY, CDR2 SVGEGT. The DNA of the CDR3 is TGTGCCAGCAGTTCAGGGGAGCCTAATGAAAAACTGTTTTTT. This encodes CASSSGEPNEKLFF.

CDR3 protein: CASSPSGGADSYEQYF. CDR3 in DNA: TGTGCCAGCAGCCCGAGCGGGGGGGCCGACTCGTACGAGCAGTACTTC. The chain joins TRBV9 to TRBJ2-7; 10 bases are a match to TRBD2. The J segment lost 4 bases and the V segment lost 4 bases, leaving 11 bases of the junction unmatched. The CDR3 length is 16 residues. Germline loops: CDR1 SGDLS, CDR2 YYNGEE.

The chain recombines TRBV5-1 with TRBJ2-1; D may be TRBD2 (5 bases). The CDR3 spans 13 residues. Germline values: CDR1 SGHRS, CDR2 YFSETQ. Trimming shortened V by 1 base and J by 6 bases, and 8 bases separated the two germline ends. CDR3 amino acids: CASSLSLGNEQFF. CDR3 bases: TGCGCCAGCAGCTTGTCACTAGGCAATGAGCAGTTCTTC.

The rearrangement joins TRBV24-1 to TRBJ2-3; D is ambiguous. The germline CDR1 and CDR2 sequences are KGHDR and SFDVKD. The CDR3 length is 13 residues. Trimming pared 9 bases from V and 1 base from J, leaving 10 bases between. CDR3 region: CATQLGGTDTQYF. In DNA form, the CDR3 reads TGTGCCACCCAGCTTGGAGGCACAGATACGCAGTATTTT.

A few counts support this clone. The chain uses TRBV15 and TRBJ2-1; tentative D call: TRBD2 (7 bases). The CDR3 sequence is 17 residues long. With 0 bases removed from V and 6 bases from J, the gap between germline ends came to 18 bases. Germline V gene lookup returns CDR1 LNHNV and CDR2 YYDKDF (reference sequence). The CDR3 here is CATSRDLGGASFNEQFF. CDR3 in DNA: TGTGCCACCAGCAGAGATTTGGGGGGGGCCAGTTTCAATGAGCAGTTCTTC.

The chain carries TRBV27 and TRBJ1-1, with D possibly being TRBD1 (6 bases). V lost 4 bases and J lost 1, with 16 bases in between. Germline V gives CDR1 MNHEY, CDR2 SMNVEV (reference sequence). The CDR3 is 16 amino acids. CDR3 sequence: CASSSSSDRKNTEAFF. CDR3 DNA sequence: TGTGCCAGCAGTTCCTCATCGGACAGAAAGAACACTGAAGCTTTCTTT.

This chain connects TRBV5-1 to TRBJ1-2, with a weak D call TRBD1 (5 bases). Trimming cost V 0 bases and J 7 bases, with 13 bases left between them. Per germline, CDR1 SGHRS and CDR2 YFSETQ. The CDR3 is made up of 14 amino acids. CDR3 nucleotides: TGCGCCAGCAGCTTGGCCAGGGAGGGTGGTGGCTACACCTTC. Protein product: CASSLAREGGGYTF.

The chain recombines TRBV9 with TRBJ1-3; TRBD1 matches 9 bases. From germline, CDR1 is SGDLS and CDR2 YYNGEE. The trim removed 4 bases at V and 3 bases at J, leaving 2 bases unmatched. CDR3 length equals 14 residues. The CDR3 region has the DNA TGTGCCAGCAGCACAGGGGGCGATGGAAACACCATATATTTT. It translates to CASSTGGDGNTIYF.

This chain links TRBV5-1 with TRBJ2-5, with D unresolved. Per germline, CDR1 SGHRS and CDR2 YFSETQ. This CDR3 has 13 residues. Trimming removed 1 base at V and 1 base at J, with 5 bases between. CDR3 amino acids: CASSLSAQETQYF. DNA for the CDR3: TGCGCCAGCAGCTTGAGCGCCCAAGAGACCCAGTACTTC.

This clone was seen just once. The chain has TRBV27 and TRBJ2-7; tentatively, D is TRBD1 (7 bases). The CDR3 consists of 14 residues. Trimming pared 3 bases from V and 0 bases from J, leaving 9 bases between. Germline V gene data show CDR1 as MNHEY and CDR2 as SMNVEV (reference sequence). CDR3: CASSFRGDSYEQYF. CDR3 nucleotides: TGTGCCAGCAGTTTCAGGGGGGACTCCTACGAGCAGTACTTC.

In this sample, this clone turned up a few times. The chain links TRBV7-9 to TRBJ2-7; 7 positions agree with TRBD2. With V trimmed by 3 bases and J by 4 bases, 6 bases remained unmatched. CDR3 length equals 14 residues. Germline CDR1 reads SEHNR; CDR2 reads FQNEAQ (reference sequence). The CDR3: CASSLASGHYEQYF. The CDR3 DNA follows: TGTGCCAGCAGCTTGGCTAGCGGACATTACGAGCAGTACTTC.

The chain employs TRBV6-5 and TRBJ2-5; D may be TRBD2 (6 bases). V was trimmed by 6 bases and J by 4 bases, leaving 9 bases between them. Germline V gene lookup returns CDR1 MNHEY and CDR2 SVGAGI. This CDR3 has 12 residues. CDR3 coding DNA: TGTGCCAGCAGCGGGGAGGCAGAGACCCAGTACTTC. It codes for CASSGEAETQYF.

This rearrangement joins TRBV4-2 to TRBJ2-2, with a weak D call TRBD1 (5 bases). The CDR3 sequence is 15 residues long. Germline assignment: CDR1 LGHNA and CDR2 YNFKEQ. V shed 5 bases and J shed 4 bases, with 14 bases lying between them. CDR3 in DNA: TGTGCCAGCAGCTACCAAGACAGTTCCACCGGGGAGCTGTTTTTT. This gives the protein CASSYQDSSTGELFF.

In DNA, the CDR3 is TGTGCCAGCACAAGATCTCGGACAGGGAGGACCGGGGAGCTGTTTTTT. This translates into CASTRSRTGRTGELFF. The chain recombines TRBV27 with TRBJ2-2; 8 bases map to TRBD1. Per germline, CDR1 MNHEY and CDR2 SMNVEV (reference sequence). The trim removed 7 bases at V and 5 bases at J, leaving 12 bases unmatched. The CDR3 consists of 16 residues.

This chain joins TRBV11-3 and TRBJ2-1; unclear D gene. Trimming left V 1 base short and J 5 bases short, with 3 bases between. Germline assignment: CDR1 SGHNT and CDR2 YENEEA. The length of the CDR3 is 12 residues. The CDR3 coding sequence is TGTGCCAGCAGCTTAGGAGACAATGAGCAGTTCTTC. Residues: CASSLGDNEQFF.

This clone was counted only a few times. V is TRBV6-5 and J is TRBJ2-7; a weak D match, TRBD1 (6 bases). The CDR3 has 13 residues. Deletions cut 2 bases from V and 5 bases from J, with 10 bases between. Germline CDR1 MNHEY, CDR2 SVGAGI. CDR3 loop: CASSYAAGDEQYF. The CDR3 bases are TGTGCCAGCAGTTACGCGGCAGGGGACGAGCAGTACTTC.

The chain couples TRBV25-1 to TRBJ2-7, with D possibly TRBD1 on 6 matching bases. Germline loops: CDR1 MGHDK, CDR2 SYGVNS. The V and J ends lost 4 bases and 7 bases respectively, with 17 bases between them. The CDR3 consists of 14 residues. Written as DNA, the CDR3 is TGTGCCAGCAGTGTTCGGGCAGGGGCCTTGGAGCAGTACTTC. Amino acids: CASSVRAGALEQYF.